These 16 T cell receptor beta chains originate from one sample sequenced in a study of blood T cell repertoires in COVID-19. The repertoire was sequenced with immunoSEQ multiplex PCR; TCRdb's copy has only in-frame clones and lacks some. The sample consists of about 120,000 clones, about 85% of them appearing once. Sequencing was carried out using peripheral blood. The receptor set was obtained from a man in his 60s with acute or convalescent COVID-19.

This chain connects TRBV6-1 to TRBJ2-3; possible D gene TRBD1, 6 bases. The germline V and J ends were trimmed by 4 bases and 1 base, with 15 bases remaining between them. Germline V gene lookup returns CDR1 MNHNS and CDR2 SASEGT. This CDR3 comprises 16 residues. The CDR3 region has the DNA TGTGCCAGCAGTGTGAGTACAGGGTCCGGCACAGATACGCAGTATTTT. This codes for CASSVSTGSGTDTQYF.

This clone was detected only a few times. This chain links TRBV9 with TRBJ2-2; D gene unclear. The CDR3 is 14 amino acids. The germline V gene encodes CDR1 SGDLS and CDR2 YYNGEE. V was shortened by 0 bases and J by 4 bases, with 7 bases between the two germline ends. The CDR3 protein is CASSVEQTTGELFF. The CDR3 nucleotides are TGTGCCAGCAGCGTAGAACAGACCACCGGGGAGCTGTTTTTT.

The CDR3 spells CASRGQGNQPQHF. The CDR3 DNA follows: TGTGCCAGCAGGGGACAGGGGAATCAGCCCCAGCATTTT. This chain uses TRBV6-5 with TRBJ1-5, with 10 positions matching TRBD1. The CDR3 is made up of 13 amino acids. V was pared by 6 bases and J by 4 bases, with 0 bases of the junction left unmatched. Germline lookup yields CDR1 MNHEY and CDR2 SVGAGI.

This clone was detected only once. The chain uses TRBV7-3 and TRBJ2-3, with 12 bases matching TRBD2. The CDR3 runs 16 residues. The V gene end was trimmed by 5 bases and the J gene end by 2 bases; junction bases not matched to a gene: 5. Germline assignment: CDR1 SGHTA and CDR2 FQGTGA. The CDR3 DNA reads TGTGCCAGCAGCATTGGACTAGCGGGATTCACAGATACGCAGTATTTT. Translated: CASSIGLAGFTDTQYF.

The genes are TRBV19 and TRBJ2-5; 10 nucleotides align to TRBD2. The CDR3 length is 15 residues. The V segment lost 3 bases and the J segment 1 base; nucleotides outside the gene matches: 2. The germline V gene encodes CDR1 LNHDA and CDR2 SQIVND (reference sequence). Here the CDR3 DNA reads TGTGCCAGTAGTATTGGACTAGCGGCCCAAGAGACCCAGTACTTC. Translation gives CASSIGLAAQETQYF.

The chain links TRBV29-1 to TRBJ1-3; D gene uncertain. The CDR3 has 15 residues. Germline V CDR1 and CDR2: SQVTM, ANQGSEA. V was shortened by 3 bases and J by 4 bases, with 16 bases between the two germline ends. In DNA form, the CDR3 reads TGCAGCGTTGAGTGGAGGGAGCAGCAAGGAAACACCATATATTTT. As protein: CSVEWREQQGNTIYF.

V is TRBV27 and J is TRBJ1-2; perhaps TRBD1 as D (5 bases). V lost 4 bases to trimming and J lost 6 bases, with 12 bases between them. The CDR3 is 13 amino acids. In germline, CDR1 is MNHEY, CDR2 SMNVEV (reference sequence). The CDR3 reads CASSSPSGDGYTF. DNA of the CDR3: TGTGCCAGCAGTTCCCCGTCGGGGGATGGCTACACCTTC.

CDR3 DNA: TGTGCCAGCAGCCGAGTTGACCAACCGGGCTCTGGGGCCAACGTCCTGACTTTC. The encoded protein is CASSRVDQPGSGANVLTF. The chain combines TRBV3-1 (or the pseudogene TRBV3-2) with TRBJ2-6; no reliable D call. This CDR3 spans 18 amino acids. V lost 4 bases and J 0 bases, leaving 16 bases between the germline ends. CDR1 LGHDT and CDR2 YNNKEL come from the germline V gene (reference sequence).

As DNA, the CDR3 is TGCGCCAGCAGCTTGGGAGGAAAGAGCACAGATACGCAGTATTTT. This gives the protein CASSLGGKSTDTQYF. The chain is built from TRBV5-1 and TRBJ2-3, with D uncertain. V lost 0 bases and J 0 bases, leaving 8 bases between the germline ends. There are 15 residues in the CDR3. CDR1 is SGHRS and CDR2 is YFSETQ in the germline V gene.

This clone was observed a few times. The V call is TRBV18, the J call TRBJ2-6; tentatively, D is TRBD1 (6 bases). The CDR3 runs 16 residues. Germline values: CDR1 KGHSH, CDR2 LQKENI. The V end was cut by 5 bases, the J end by 1 base, with 12 bases between. The CDR3 coding sequence is TGTGCCAGCTCATCGTTACAGGGATCTGGGGCCAACGTCCTGACTTTC. Translating gives CASSSLQGSGANVLTF.

This sequence joins TRBV2 and TRBJ2-3; 13 nucleotides align to TRBD2. The CDR3 is made up of 20 amino acids. The J segment lost 6 bases and the V segment lost 0 bases, leaving 15 bases of the junction unmatched. The germline gives CDR1 SNHLY, CDR2 FYNNEI. The CDR3 DNA reads TGTGCCAGCAGTGAAGCGGGACTAGCGGGAATTTCAGCCCCGCGGGATACGCAGTATTTT. Its translation is CASSEAGLAGISAPRDTQYF.

This clone was picked up one time. V and J are TRBV10-3 and TRBJ1-5; 7 bases map to TRBD1. Germline values: CDR1 ENHRY, CDR2 SYGVKD. The trim removed 0 bases at V and 5 bases at J, leaving 10 bases unmatched. The CDR3 contains 17 residues. The chain's CDR3 is CAISESLRQGLDQPQHF. In DNA form, the CDR3 reads TGTGCCATCAGTGAGTCGCTCAGACAGGGTTTGGATCAGCCCCAGCATTTT.

CDR3 nucleotide sequence: TGCAGCGTTGGCGAAGGGGCGGCCGAGCAGTACTTC. It specifies CSVGEGAAEQYF. This chain connects TRBV29-1 to TRBJ2-7; D may be TRBD1 (5 bases). V was trimmed by 4 bases and J by 6 bases, leaving 13 bases between them. There are 12 residues in the CDR3. The germline gives CDR1 SQVTM, CDR2 ANQGSEA.

The chain joins TRBV4-1 to TRBJ1-5; maybe TRBD1 (6 bases). Trimming shortened V by 1 base and J by 3 bases, and 10 bases separated the two germline ends. Germline V lookup: CDR1 MGHRA, CDR2 YSYEKL. CDR3 length equals 15 residues. The CDR3 bases are TGCGCCAGCAGCCAAGTGAAGGGGGTCAATCAGCCCCAGCATTTT. This translates into CASSQVKGVNQPQHF.

The chain couples TRBV10-3 to TRBJ2-7; the match to TRBD1 covers 8 bases. CDR3 length equals 12 residues. V lost 10 bases, J lost 6 bases, and 8 bases stayed unmatched. Germline loops: CDR1 ENHRY, CDR2 SYGVKD. CDR3 region: CASWTGTSEQYF. DNA for the CDR3: TGTGCCAGCTGGACAGGGACCTCCGAGCAGTACTTC.

The chain recombines TRBV15 with TRBJ2-2; TRBD2 might be the D (6 bases). Germline V gene data show CDR1 as LNHNV and CDR2 as YYDKDF (reference sequence). Trimming cost V 0 bases and J 0 bases, with 11 bases left between them. This CDR3 is built from 17 residues. This CDR3 is CATSRDRRVTNTGELFF. CDR3 DNA: TGTGCCACCAGCAGAGATCGGAGGGTTACGAACACCGGGGAGCTGTTTTTT.